These 9 T cell receptor beta chains originate from one sample sequenced in a study of blood T cell repertoires in COVID-19. The assay was immunoSEQ multiplex PCR, and TCRdb's table has in-frame clones only and misses some. The repertoire includes roughly 210,000 clones, around 87% of them detected once, and approximately 7.3% sits in the top ten. Sequenced: PBMCs or T cells enriched from blood (not recorded which). These receptors all come from a man aged 30 to 39 in a cohort exposed to, infected with or recovered from COVID-19 (not recorded which).

There are a few counts of this clone. The chain recombines TRBV4-1 with TRBJ1-1; possibly TRBD1 for D (6 bases). This CDR3 contains 18 residues. The germline CDR1 and CDR2 sequences are MGHRA and YSYEKL. Trimming removed 1 base from V and 0 bases from J, with 18 bases in between. The DNA for the CDR3 is TGCGCCAGCAGCCAAGGGGGGCCAGGGGCTTTAATGAACACTGAAGCTTTCTTT. Protein: CASSQGGPGALMNTEAFF.

J is TRBJ1-2 and V is TRBV29-1, with TRBD1 matching 11 bases. J gave up 8 bases and V 4 bases, and 6 bases lay outside the gene matches. Germline-derived CDR1 and CDR2 are SQVTM and ANQGSEA. The CDR3 length is 13 residues. In DNA, the CDR3 is TGCAGCGTTGTGGGGGGACAGGGGGAAGGCTACACCTTC. It specifies CSVVGGQGEGYTF.

The rearrangement links TRBV6-5 to TRBJ2-2, with 7 bases matching TRBD1. CDR1 is MNHEY and CDR2 is SVGAGI in the germline V gene. The CDR3 is 15 residues long. After removal of 8 bases from V and 5 bases from J, the junction contained 11 bases not matched to a gene. The CDR3 here is CASSPQGPRTGELFF. The CDR3 DNA sequence: TGTGCCAGCTCGCCACAGGGGCCCCGTACCGGGGAGCTGTTTTTT.

The V and J genes are TRBV19 and TRBJ2-3, with D possibly TRBD2 on 6 matching bases. Trimming took off 10 bases at V and 0 bases at J, with 17 bases between the two ends. The CDR3 runs 15 residues. Germline loops: CDR1 LNHDA, CDR2 SQIVND (reference sequence). This chain's CDR3 is CATRRQRASTDTQYF. CDR3 coding DNA: TGTGCCACCCGCCGGCAGCGGGCCAGCACAGATACGCAGTATTTT.

V gene TRBV5-1 combines with J gene TRBJ2-1; 10 bases map to TRBD1. The CDR3 is made up of 15 amino acids. V lost 6 bases to trimming and J lost 1 base; unmatched junction nucleotides: 4. Germline CDR1 reads SGHRS; CDR2 reads YFSETQ. CDR3 in amino acids: CASKRDRGSYNEQFF. CDR3 in DNA: TGCGCCAGCAAGCGGGACAGGGGTTCCTACAATGAGCAGTTCTTC.

The rearrangement joins TRBV11-2 to TRBJ2-2; TRBD1 is a possible D gene (5 bases). Germline V CDR1 and CDR2: SGHAT, FQNNGV. CDR3 length: 19 residues. V was cut by 3 bases and J by 1 base, with 21 bases left in between. The CDR3 DNA follows: TGTGCCAGCAGCTTCGCGAGTTGGGGCCCGCTTTTGAACACCGGGGAGCTGTTTTTT. Translation: CASSFASWGPLLNTGELFF.

The chain employs TRBV7-9 and TRBJ2-6; the match to TRBD1 covers 8 bases. CDR1 is SEHNR, CDR2 FQNEAQ, per germline (reference sequence). The J segment lost 0 bases and the V segment lost 4 bases, leaving 8 bases of the junction unmatched. This CDR3 is built from 18 residues. As DNA, the CDR3 is TGTGCCAGCAGCTCGGACAGGGCACCCGACTCTGGGGCCAACGTCCTGACTTTC. This sequence encodes CASSSDRAPDSGANVLTF.

This chain joins TRBV23-1 and TRBJ1-1; 12 positions match TRBD1. TRBV23-1 is treated as an ORF (open reading frame) with a function not yet certain. J gave up 3 bases and V 4 bases, and 12 bases lay outside the gene matches. The CDR3 length is 18 residues. The CDR3 DNA reads TGCGCCAGCAGTCTCGGGGACAGGGGGCCGACTCGGGACACTGAAGCTTTCTTT. Protein: CASSLGDRGPTRDTEAFF.

The rearrangement links TRBV5-8 to TRBJ1-1; D gene unclear. Trimming shortened V by 0 bases and J by 3 bases, and 3 bases separated the two germline ends. Germline V lookup: CDR1 SGHTS, CDR2 YDEGEE. The CDR3 totals 12 residues. DNA of the CDR3: TGTGCCAGCAGCTTGGAGCACACTGAAGCTTTCTTT. Translated, it gives CASSLEHTEAFF.